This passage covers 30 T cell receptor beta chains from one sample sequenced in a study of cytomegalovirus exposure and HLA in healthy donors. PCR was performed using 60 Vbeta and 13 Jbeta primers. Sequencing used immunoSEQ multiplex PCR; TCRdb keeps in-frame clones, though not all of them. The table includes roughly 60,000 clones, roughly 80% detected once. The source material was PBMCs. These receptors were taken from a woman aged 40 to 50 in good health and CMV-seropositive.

The CDR3 DNA is TGTGCTAGTGGTTCTGGTAGGACAGGGAATGAAAAACTGTTTTTT. It is translated as CASGSGRTGNEKLFF. J is TRBJ1-4 and V is TRBV12-5; 8 nucleotides agree with TRBD1. Per the germline V gene, CDR1 is LGHNT and CDR2 is FRNRAP. The CDR3 consists of 15 residues. V lost 4 bases and J lost 5; bases outside the gene matches: 6. Looking up the rest from reference TRBV12-5 and TRBJ1-4 gives the full variable domain: DARVTQTPRHKVTEMGQEVTMRCQPILGHNTVFWYRQTMMQGLELLAYFRNRAPLDDSGMPKDRFSAEMPDATLATLKIQPSEPRDSAVYFCASGSGRTGNEKLFFGSGTQLSVL.

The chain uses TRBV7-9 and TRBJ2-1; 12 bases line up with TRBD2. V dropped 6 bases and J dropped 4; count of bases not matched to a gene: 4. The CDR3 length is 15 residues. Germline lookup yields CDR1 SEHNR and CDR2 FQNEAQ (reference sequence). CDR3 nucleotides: TGTGCCAGCAGTCCCGGACTAGCGGGATACAATGAGCAGTTCTTC. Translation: CASSPGLAGYNEQFF.

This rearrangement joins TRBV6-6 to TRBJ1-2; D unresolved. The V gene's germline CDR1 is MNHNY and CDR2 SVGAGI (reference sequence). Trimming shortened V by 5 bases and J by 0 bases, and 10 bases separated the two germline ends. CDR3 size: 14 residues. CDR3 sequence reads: CASSEPRTNYGYTF. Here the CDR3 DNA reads TGTGCCAGCAGTGAGCCGAGAACTAACTATGGCTACACCTTC.

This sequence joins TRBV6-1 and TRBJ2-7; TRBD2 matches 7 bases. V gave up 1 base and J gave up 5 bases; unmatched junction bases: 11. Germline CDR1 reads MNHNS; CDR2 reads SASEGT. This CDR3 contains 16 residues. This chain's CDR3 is CASSEGVGQGGDEQYF. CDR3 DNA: TGTGCCAGCAGTGAAGGGGTGGGCCAGGGAGGGGACGAGCAGTACTTC.

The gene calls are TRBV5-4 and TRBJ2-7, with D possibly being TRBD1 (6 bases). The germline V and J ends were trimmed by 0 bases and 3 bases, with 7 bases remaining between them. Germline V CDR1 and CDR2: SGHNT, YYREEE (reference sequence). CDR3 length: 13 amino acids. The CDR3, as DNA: TGTGCCAGCAGCTTGGCAGGGGTCTACGAGCAGTACTTC. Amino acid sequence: CASSLAGVYEQYF.

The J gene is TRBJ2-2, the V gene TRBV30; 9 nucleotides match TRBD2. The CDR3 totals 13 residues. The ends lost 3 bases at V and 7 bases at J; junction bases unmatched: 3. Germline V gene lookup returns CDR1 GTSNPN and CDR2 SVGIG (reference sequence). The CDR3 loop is CAWRASGVGELFF. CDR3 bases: TGTGCCTGGAGGGCTAGCGGGGTCGGGGAGCTGTTTTTT.

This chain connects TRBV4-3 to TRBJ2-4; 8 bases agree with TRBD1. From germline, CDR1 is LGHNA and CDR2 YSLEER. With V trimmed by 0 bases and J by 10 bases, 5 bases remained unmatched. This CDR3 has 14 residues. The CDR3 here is CASSQDTQGAIQYF. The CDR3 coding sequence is TGCGCCAGCAGCCAAGATACCCAGGGGGCTATTCAGTACTTC.

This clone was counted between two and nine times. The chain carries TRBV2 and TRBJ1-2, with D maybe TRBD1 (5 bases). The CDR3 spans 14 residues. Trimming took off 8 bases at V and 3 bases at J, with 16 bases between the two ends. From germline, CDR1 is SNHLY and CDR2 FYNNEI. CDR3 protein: CASCPLQGDYGYTF. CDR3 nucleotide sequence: TGTGCCAGCTGCCCATTGCAGGGTGACTATGGCTACACCTTC.

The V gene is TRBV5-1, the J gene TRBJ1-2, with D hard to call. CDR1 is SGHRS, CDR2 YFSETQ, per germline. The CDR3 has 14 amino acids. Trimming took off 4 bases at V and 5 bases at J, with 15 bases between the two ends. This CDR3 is CASSPGGRSYGYTF. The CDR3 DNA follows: TGCGCCAGCAGCCCTGGAGGCAGGTCATATGGCTACACCTTC.

The CDR3 DNA is TGCGCCAGCGCCCCGGGACAACCGAGGGAGACCCAGTACTTC. Its translation is CASAPGQPRETQYF. The chain joins TRBV5-1 to TRBJ2-5; D might be TRBD1 (6 bases). The V gene's germline CDR1 is SGHRS and CDR2 YFSETQ. Trimming stripped 7 bases from V and 5 bases from J, with 18 bases between. This CDR3 is 14 amino acids long.

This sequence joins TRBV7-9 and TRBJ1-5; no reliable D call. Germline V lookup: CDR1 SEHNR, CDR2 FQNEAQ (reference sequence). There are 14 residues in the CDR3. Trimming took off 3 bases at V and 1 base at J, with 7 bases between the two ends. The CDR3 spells CASSFEGSNQPQHF. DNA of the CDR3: TGTGCCAGCAGCTTCGAGGGAAGCAATCAGCCCCAGCATTTT.

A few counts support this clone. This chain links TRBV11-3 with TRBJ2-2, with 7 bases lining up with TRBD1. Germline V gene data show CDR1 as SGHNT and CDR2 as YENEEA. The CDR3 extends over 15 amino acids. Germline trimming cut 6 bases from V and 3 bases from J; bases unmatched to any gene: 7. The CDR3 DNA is TGTGCCAGCAGGCGAGACAGGGCCTACACCGGGGAGCTGTTTTTT. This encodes CASRRDRAYTGELFF.

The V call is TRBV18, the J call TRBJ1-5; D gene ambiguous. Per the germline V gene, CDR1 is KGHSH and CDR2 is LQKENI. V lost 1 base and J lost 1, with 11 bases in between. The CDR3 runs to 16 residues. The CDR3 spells CASSPLSGRSNQPQHF. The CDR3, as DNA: TGTGCCAGCTCACCACTTTCCGGCAGGAGCAATCAGCCCCAGCATTTT.

In nucleotides, the CDR3 is TGTGCCAGCAGTTACTCGAGCGGGGGGGCTTACAATGAGCAGTTCTTC. Its translation is CASSYSSGGAYNEQFF. The rearrangement links TRBV6-5 to TRBJ2-1, with 10 bases matching TRBD2. CDR1 is MNHEY, CDR2 SVGAGI, per germline. The CDR3 has 16 residues. V dropped 0 bases and J dropped 4; count of bases not matched to a gene: 3.

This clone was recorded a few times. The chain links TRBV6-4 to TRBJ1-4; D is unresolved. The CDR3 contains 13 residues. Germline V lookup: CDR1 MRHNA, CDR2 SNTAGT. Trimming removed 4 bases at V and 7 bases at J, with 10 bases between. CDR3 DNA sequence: TGTGCCAGCAGTGTCCGAGCGGGTGAAAAACTGTTTTTT. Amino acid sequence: CASSVRAGEKLFF.

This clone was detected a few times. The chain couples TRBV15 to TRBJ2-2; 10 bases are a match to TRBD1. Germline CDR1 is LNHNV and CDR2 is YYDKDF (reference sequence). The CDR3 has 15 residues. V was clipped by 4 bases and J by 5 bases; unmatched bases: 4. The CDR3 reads CATSIGTGETGELFF. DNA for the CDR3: TGTGCCACCAGCATCGGGACAGGGGAAACCGGGGAGCTGTTTTTT.

The CDR3 region is CASSDGGSTDTQYF. CDR3 DNA: TGCGCCAGCAGCGACGGGGGGAGCACAGATACGCAGTATTTT. The chain recombines TRBV5-1 with TRBJ2-3, with 7 bases identical to TRBD2. CDR3 length equals 14 residues. The V gene end was trimmed by 4 bases and the J gene end by 0 bases; junction bases not matched to a gene: 2. Germline V gene sequence: CDR1 SGHRS, CDR2 YFSETQ.

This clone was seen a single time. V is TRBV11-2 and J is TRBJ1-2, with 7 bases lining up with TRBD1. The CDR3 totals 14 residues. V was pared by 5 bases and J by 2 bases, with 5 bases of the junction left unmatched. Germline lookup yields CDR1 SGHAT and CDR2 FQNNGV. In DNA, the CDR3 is TGTGCCAGCAGCGTGGGACAGTCCAACTATGGCTACACCTTC. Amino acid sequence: CASSVGQSNYGYTF.

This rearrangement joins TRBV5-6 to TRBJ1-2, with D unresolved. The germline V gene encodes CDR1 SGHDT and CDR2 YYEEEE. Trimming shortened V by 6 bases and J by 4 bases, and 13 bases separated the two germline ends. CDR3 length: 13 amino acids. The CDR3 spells CASTPREGYGYTF. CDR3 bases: TGTGCCAGCACCCCGAGGGAGGGCTATGGCTACACCTTC.

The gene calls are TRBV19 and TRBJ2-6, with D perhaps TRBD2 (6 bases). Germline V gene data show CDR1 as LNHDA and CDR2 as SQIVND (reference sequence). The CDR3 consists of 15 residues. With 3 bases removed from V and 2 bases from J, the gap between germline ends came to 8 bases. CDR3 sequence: CASSMWGAGANVLTF. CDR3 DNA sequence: TGTGCCAGTAGTATGTGGGGGGCTGGGGCCAACGTCCTGACTTTC.

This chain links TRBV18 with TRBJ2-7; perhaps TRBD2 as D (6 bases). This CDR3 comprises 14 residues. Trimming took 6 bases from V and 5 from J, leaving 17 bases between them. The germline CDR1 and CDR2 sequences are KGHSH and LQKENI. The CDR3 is CASSLRTGEDEQYF. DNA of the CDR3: TGTGCCAGCTCTCTTCGTACGGGGGAGGACGAGCAGTACTTC.

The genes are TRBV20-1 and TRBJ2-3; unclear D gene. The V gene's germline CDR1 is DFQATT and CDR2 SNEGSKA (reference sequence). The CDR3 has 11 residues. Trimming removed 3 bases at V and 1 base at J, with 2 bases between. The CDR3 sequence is CSASGTDTQYF. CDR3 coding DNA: TGCAGTGCTAGCGGCACAGATACGCAGTATTTT.

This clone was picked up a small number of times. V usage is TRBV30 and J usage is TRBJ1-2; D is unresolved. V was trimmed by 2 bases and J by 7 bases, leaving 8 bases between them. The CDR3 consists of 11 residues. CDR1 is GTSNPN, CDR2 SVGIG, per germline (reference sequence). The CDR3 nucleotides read TGTGCCTGGAGTTCGGGTGGTGGCTACACCTTC. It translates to CAWSSGGGYTF. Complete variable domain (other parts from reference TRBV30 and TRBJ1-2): SQTIHQWPATLVQPVGSPLSLECTVEGTSNPNLYWYRQAAGRGLQLLFYSVGIGQISSEVPQNLSASRPQDRQFILSSKKLLLSDSGFYLCAWSSGGGYTFGSGTRLTVV.

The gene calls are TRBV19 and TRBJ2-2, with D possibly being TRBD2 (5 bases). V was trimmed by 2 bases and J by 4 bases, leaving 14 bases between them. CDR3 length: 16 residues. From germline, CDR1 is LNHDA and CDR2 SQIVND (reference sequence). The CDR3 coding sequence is TGTGCCAGTAGTATATTGGGGAGCCCGGGCACCGGGGAGCTGTTTTTT. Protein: CASSILGSPGTGELFF.

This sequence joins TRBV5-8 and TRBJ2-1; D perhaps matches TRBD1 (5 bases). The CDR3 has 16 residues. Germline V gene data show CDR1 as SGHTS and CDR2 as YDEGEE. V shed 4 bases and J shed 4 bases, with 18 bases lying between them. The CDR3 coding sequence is TGTGCCAGCAGCATGTCGAAGGGGATCCAATACAATGAGCAGTTCTTC. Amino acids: CASSMSKGIQYNEQFF.

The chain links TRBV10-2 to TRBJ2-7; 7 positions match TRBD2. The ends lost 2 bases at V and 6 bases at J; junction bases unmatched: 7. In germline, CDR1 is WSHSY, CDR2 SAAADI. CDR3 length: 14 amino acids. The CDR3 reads CASSETSEVGEQYF. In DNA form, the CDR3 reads TGCGCCAGCAGTGAGACTAGCGAGGTTGGCGAGCAGTACTTC.

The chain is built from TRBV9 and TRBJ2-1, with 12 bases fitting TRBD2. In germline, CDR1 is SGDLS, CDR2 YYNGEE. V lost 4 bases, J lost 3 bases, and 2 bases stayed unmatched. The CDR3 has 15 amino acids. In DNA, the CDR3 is TGTGCCAGCAGCCCTAGCGGGGGGGGCTACAATGAGCAGTTCTTC. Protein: CASSPSGGGYNEQFF.

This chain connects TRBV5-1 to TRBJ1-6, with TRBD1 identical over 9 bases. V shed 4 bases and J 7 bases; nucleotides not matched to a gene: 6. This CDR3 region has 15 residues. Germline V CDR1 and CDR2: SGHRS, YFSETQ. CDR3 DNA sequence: TGCGCCAGCAGCAGATCGACAGGGGGAAATTCACCCCTCCACTTT. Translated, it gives CASSRSTGGNSPLHF.

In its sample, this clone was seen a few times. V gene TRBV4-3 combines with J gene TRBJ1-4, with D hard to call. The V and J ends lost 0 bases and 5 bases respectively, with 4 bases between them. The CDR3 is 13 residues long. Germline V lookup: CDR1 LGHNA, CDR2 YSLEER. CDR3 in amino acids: CASSQELNEKLFF. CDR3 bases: TGCGCCAGCAGCCAAGAACTAAATGAAAAACTGTTTTTT.

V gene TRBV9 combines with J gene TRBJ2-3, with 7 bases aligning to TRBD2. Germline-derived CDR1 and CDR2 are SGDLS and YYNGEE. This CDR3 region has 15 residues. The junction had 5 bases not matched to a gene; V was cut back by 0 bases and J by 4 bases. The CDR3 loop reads CASSVGGGFADTQYF. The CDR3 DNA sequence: TGTGCCAGCAGCGTAGGGGGGGGTTTTGCAGATACGCAGTATTTT.